This record concerns one TCR beta chain sequence. Its antigen is currently unknown. V was shortened by 7 bases and J by 3 bases, with 13 bases between the two germline ends. Per the germline V gene, CDR1 is MDHEN and CDR2 is SYDVKM. CDR3 length: 13 amino acids. The data originate from a study of shared clonotypes between healthy human individuals. The wider study: The plates for each donor numbered three CD4 naive, three CD4 memory, two CD8 naive and one CD8 memory. General study points: Sampling covered nothing but blood. Tissue TCR repertoires likely differ from those found in blood. Around 5.3% of naive CD4 clonotypes were shared across several donors.

TCRdb's copy holds only in-frame clones and misses some; the assay was immunoSEQ multiplex PCR. The table includes 150,000 to 200,000 clones, about 66% detected once. The sample comprised memory CD4+ T cells sorted from blood. Subset here: CD45RA-negative fraction. This clonotype was sampled from a man in his thirties or forties in good health. The rearrangement joins TRBV28 to TRBJ2-7, with D unclear. CDR3 nucleotide sequence: TGTGCCAGCACCGAATCCCCCAGCTACGAGCAGTACTTC. Translated, it gives CASTESPSYEQYF.